The present T cell receptor beta chain was sequenced within a study of identifying expanded T cells in peripheral blood. Produced via immunoSEQ multiplex PCR; TCRdb's table is partial and in-frame only. The sample records around 91,000 clones, more than 70% being singletons. V was clipped by 0 bases and J by 6 bases, with 14 bases between them. CDR3 size: 15 residues. CDR1 and CDR2 from the germline V gene are SEHNR and FQNEAQ (reference sequence). This clonotype originated in a person aged 18-69 years in good health. The rearrangement uses TRBV7-9 and TRBJ1-1; D gene unclear. The specimen was blood. The CDR3 nucleotides read TGTGCCAGCAGCTTAGCCCCCGAGCAAGTCTCTGAAGCTTTCTTT. Translating it yields CASSLAPEQVSEAFF.